The clone carrying this T cell receptor (beta chain) was counted only a few times. Its antigen is not known. The PCR employed 60 Vbeta primers together with 13 Jbeta primers. The data were produced by immunoSEQ multiplex PCR, yet TCRdb's version contains in-frame clones alone and is incomplete. Here the sample spans tens of thousands of clones, 70% being singletons. The germline CDR1 and CDR2 sequences are SEHNR and FQNEAQ (reference sequence). V shed 3 bases and J shed 7 bases, with 3 bases lying between them. The CDR3 spans 11 residues. These data are taken from a study of cytomegalovirus exposure and HLA in healthy donors. About the study: Of 300 to 450 genotyped donors, roughly 80% clustered with self-reported Caucasian donors. Findings and caveats of the study: Donor immune exposure was known only as CMV serostatus.

The receptor comes from a woman aged 55-69 years in good health and CMV-seropositive. This chain links TRBV7-9 with TRBJ1-4; D remains unclear. Material: PBMCs. CDR3: CASSFSEKLFF. DNA of the CDR3: TGTGCCAGCAGCTTTAGTGAAAAACTGTTTTTT.